The 2 T cell receptor beta chains listed next were all sequenced from one sample in a study of blood T cells in healthy people across ages. A J-beta primer mix and a sample-barcoded 5' primer were used in a second PCR of roughly 7 to 12 cycles. TCRdb re-derived calls from the 5' RACE reads in MiXCR, one entry per CDR3 protein. The table lists some 760,000 distinct CDR3 sequences, just under 25% of them singletons. These sequences were also reported in another study, on T cells of mothers and their children.

Sequencing input: blood. The receptors originated from a boy younger than 18 in good health.

V and J are TRBV9 and TRBJ2-5; D remains ambiguous. The CDR3 runs to 15 residues. CDR1 and CDR2 (germline): SGDLS, YYNGEE. The ends were cut back, 0 bases at V and 2 bases at J, with 11 bases in the middle. The CDR3 region has the DNA TGTGCCAGCAGCGTAGGTCGGACCCTACAAGAGACCCAGTACTTC. Translating gives CASSVGRTLQETQYF.

This clonotype was detected only a few times. The V gene is TRBV29-1, the J gene TRBJ2-3, with a weak D call TRBD2 (7 bases). The CDR3 is 14 amino acids. Germline V lookup: CDR1 SQVTM, CDR2 ANQGSEA. Trimming shortened V by 7 bases and J by 2 bases, and 16 bases separated the two germline ends. CDR3 nucleotides: TGCAGCGGGGGAAGGGGGGGCGCCACAGATACGCAGTATTTT. Amino acids: CSGGRGGATDTQYF.